These T cell receptor beta chains were read from a single sample in a study of blood T cell repertoires in COVID-19. Only in-frame clones appear in the TCRdb table, and some are missing; sequencing was by immunoSEQ multiplex PCR. This sample has 140,000 or so clones, with approximately 90% found just once. The sequenced sample was peripheral blood. These receptors all come from a woman between 45 and 65 years old with acute or convalescent COVID-19. Each CDR3 is given with its conserved first and last residue. D genes are given only for firm matches. Where a row states a size, it is once, few, many or the class of an expanded clone; other rows omit it.

v_gene	d_gene	abundance	j_gene	CDR3aa	CDR3nt
TRBV5-1	TRBD2	-	TRBJ2-1	CASSPRQRGGSYNEQFF	TGCGCCAGCAGTCCTCGGCAGCGGGGGGGGTCCTACAATGAGCAGTTCTTC
TRBV7-9	TRBD1	-	TRBJ1-2	CASSPTGGYYGYTF	TGTGCCAGCAGCCCCACAGGGGGCTACTATGGCTACACCTTC
TRBV7-2	TRBD2	once	TRBJ2-7	CASSLTSGDYEQYF	TGTGCCAGCAGCCTAACTAGCGGAGACTACGAGCAGTACTTC
TRBV12-3/TRBV12-4	-	-	TRBJ1-2	CASSFGASYGYTF	TGTGCCAGCAGTTTTGGGGCGAGCTATGGCTACACCTTC
TRBV5-1	-	-	TRBJ1-3	CASSRNTGTFSGNTIYF	TGCGCCAGCAGCCGAAATACAGGGACCTTCTCTGGAAACACCATATATTTT
TRBV27	-	-	TRBJ2-2	CASSPRIGELFF	TGTGCCAGCAGTCCCAGGATCGGGGAGCTGTTTTTT
TRBV11-2	-	-	TRBJ2-1	CASSARENNEQFF	TGTGCCAGCAGCGCGAGGGAGAACAATGAGCAGTTCTTC
TRBV11-2	-	-	TRBJ1-1	CASSTGLQGWTEAFF	TGTGCCAGCAGCACCGGTTTACAGGGTTGGACTGAAGCTTTCTTT
TRBV7-9	TRBD1	-	TRBJ2-7	CASSRPLQGPEQYF	TGTGCCAGCAGCAGACCGTTACAGGGGCCCGAGCAGTACTTC
TRBV11-2	-	-	TRBJ2-7	CASSLGPPGATGGEQYF	TGTGCCAGCAGCTTAGGTCCGCCAGGGGCCACTGGTGGCGAGCAGTACTTC
TRBV29-1	-	-	TRBJ2-7	CSVSPVPSYEQYF	TGCAGCGTTTCCCCGGTACCCTCCTACGAGCAGTACTTC
TRBV2	-	-	TRBJ1-5	CASRGINQPQHF	TGTGCCAGCCGAGGGATCAATCAGCCCCAGCATTTT
TRBV7-3	TRBD2	-	TRBJ2-7	CASSITTSGSNEQYF	TGTGCCAGCAGCATCACGACTAGCGGGAGTAACGAGCAGTACTTC
TRBV19	TRBD2	-	TRBJ2-6	CASSISFAGVSTGANVLTF	TGTGCCAGTAGTATTTCGTTCGCGGGAGTCTCTACTGGGGCCAACGTCCTGACTTTC
TRBV27	TRBD1	-	TRBJ1-2	CASSLGRDRSYTF	TGTGCCAGCAGTTTAGGCAGGGACAGGAGCTACACCTTC
TRBV5-4	-	-	TRBJ1-6	CASSLAWQDNSPLHF	TGTGCCAGCAGCTTGGCATGGCAGGATAATTCACCCCTCCACTTT
TRBV7-9	-	-	TRBJ2-7	CASSLDTAYEQYF	TGTGCCAGCAGCTTAGATACAGCCTACGAGCAGTACTTC
TRBV6-5	-	once	TRBJ2-1	CASSSGGPYNEQFF	TGTGCCAGCAGTTCGGGGGGCCCCTACAATGAGCAGTTCTTC
TRBV6-5	-	-	TRBJ2-7	CASGFLEAVEQYF	TGTGCCAGCGGCTTCCTCGAGGCAGTCGAGCAGTACTTC
TRBV19	-	-	TRBJ1-2	CASSIRQANYGYTF	TGTGCCAGTAGTATTCGACAGGCTAACTATGGCTACACCTTC
TRBV27	TRBD1	-	TRBJ2-1	CASSLLRTGGLNEQFF	TGTGCCAGCAGTTTATTGAGGACAGGGGGTTTGAATGAGCAGTTCTTC
TRBV2	TRBD2	-	TRBJ2-3	CASSPLAGGITDTQYF	TGTGCCAGCAGTCCTCTAGCGGGGGGGATCACAGATACGCAGTATTTT
TRBV14	-	-	TRBJ2-7	CASSQPGSSYEQYF	TGTGCCAGCAGCCAGCCGGGAAGCTCCTACGAGCAGTACTTC
TRBV19	TRBD1	-	TRBJ1-1	CASSVTGGSEAFF	TGTGCCAGTAGTGTTACAGGGGGCAGTGAAGCTTTCTTT
TRBV9	-	once	TRBJ1-1	CASSVQGMNTEAFF	TGTGCCAGCAGCGTGCAGGGCATGAACACTGAAGCTTTCTTT
TRBV7-2	-	-	TRBJ2-2	CASSLNTGELFF	TGTGCCAGCAGCCTGAACACCGGGGAGCTGTTTTTT
TRBV3-1/TRBV3-2	-	-	TRBJ1-5	CASSQDPGSNQPQHF	TGTGCCAGCAGCCAAGATCCGGGAAGCAATCAGCCCCAGCATTTT
TRBV10-3	-	-	TRBJ2-1	CAISGSWAFGNREQFF	TGTGCCATCAGTGGAAGTTGGGCGTTCGGCAATCGGGAGCAGTTCTTC